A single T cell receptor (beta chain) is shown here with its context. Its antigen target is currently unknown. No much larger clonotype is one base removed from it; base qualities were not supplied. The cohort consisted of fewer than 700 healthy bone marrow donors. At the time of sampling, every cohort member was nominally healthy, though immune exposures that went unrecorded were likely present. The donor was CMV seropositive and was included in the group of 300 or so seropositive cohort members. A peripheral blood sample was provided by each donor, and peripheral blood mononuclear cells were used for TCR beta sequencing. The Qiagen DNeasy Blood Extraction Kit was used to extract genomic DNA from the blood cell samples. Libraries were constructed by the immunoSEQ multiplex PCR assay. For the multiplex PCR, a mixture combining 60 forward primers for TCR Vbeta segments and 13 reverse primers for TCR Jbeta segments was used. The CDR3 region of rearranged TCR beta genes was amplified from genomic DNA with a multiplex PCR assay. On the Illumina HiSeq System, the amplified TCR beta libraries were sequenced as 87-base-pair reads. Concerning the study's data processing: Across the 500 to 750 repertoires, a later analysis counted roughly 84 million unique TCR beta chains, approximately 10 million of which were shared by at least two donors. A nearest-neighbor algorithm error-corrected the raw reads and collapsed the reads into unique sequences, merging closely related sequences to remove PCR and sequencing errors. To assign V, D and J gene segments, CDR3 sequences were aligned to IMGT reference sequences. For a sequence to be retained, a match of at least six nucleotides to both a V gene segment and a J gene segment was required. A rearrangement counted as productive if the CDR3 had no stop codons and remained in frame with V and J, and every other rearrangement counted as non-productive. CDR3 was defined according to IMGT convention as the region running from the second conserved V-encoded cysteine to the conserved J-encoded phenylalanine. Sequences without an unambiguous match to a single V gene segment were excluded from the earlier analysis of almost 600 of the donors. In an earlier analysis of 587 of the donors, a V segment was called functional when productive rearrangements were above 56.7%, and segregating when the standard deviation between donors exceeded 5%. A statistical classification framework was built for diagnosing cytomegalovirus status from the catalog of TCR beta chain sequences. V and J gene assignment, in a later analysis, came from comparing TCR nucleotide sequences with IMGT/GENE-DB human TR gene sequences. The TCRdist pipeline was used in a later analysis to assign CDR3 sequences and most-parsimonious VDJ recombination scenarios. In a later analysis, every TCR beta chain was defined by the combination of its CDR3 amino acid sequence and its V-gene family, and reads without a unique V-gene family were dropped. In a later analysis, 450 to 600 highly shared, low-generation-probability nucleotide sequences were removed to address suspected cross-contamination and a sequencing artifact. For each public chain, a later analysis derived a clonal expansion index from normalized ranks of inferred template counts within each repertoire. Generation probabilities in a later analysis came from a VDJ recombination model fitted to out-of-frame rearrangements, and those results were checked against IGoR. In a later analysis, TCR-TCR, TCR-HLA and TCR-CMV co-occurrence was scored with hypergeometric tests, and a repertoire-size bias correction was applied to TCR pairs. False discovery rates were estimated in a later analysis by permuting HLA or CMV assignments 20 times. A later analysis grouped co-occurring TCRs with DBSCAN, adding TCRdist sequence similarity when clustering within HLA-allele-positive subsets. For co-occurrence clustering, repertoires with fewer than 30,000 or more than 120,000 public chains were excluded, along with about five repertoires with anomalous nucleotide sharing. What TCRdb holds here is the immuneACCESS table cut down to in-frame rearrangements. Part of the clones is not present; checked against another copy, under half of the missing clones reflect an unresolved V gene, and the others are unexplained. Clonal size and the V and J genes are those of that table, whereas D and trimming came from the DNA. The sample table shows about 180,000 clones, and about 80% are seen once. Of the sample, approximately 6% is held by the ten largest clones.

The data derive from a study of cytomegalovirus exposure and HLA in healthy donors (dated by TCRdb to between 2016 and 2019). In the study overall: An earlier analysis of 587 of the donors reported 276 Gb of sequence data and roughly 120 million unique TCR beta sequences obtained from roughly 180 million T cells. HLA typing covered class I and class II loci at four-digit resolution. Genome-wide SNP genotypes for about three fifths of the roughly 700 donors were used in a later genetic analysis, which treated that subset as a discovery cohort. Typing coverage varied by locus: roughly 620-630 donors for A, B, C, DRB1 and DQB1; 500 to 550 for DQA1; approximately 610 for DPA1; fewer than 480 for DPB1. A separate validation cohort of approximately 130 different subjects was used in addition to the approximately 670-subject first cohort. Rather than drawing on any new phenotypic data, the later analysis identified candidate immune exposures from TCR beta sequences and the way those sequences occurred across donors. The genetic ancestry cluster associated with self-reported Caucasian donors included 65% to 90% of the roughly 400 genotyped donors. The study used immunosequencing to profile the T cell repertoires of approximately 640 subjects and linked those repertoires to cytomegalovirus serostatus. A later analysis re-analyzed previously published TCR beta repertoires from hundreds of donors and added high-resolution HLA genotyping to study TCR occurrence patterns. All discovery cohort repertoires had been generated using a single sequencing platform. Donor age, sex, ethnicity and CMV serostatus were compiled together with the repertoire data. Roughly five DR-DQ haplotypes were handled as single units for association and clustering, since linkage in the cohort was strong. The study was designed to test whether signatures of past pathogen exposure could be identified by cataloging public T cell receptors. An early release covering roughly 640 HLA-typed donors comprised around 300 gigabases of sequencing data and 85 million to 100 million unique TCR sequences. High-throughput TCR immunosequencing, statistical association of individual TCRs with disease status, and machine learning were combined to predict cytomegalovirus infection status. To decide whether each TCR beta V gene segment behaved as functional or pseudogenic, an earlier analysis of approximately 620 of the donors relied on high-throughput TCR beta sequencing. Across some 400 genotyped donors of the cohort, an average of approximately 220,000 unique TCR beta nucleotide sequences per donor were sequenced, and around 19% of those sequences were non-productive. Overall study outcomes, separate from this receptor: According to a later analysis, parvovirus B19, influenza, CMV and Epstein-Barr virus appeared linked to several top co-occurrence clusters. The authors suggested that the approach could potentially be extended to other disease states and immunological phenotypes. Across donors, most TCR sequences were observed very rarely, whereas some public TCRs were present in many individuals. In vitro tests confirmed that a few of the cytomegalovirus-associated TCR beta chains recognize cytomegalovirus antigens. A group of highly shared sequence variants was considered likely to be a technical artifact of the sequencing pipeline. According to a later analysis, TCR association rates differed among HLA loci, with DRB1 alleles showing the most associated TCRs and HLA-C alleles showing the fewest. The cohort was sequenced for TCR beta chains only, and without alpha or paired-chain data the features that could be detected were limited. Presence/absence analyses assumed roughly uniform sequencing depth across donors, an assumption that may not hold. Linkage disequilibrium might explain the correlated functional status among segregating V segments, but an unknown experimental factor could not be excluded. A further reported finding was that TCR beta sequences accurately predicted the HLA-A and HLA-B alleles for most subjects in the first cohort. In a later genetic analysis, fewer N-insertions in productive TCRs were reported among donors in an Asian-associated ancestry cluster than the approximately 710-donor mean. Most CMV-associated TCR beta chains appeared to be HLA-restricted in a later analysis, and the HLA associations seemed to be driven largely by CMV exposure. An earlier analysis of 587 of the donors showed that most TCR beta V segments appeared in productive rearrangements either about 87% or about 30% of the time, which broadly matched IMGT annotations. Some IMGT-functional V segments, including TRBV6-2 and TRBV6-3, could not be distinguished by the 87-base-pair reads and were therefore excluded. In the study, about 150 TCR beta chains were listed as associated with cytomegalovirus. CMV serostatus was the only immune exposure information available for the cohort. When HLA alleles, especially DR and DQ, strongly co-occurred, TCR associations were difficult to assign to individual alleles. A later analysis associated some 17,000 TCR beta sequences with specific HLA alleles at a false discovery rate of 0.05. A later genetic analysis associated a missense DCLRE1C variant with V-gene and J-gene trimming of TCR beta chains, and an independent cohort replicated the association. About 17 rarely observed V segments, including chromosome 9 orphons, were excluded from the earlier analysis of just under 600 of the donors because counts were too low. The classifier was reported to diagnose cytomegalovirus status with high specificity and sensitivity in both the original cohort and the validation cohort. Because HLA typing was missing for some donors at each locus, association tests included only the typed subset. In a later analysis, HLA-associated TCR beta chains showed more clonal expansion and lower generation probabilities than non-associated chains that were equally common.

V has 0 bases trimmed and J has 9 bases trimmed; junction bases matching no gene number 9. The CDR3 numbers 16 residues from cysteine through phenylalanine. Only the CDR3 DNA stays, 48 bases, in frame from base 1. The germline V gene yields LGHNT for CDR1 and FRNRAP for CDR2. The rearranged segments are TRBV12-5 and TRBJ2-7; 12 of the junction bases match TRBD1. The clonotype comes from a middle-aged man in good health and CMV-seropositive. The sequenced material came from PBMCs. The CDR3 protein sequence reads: CASGLVQGQGAVGQYF. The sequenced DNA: TGTGCTAGTGGTTTGGTACAGGGACAGGGGGCGGTTGGGCAGTACTTC.